This T cell receptor beta chain was recorded in a study of CD8+ T cells in alopecia areata. Overall study: Severity in treated patients was scored by percentage of scalp area affected. Study-level results: Tofacitinib significantly decreased scalp clonality and expanded CD8+ clones among top 100. Numerous expanded lesional clones remained in scalp and blood during tofacitinib.

Treatment in this sample: oral pan-JAK inhibitor, 5-10 mg twice daily. Those with alopecia areata gave lesional scalp punch biopsies and peripheral blood. V lost 1 base and J 7 bases, leaving 19 bases between the germline ends. Germline V gene sequence: CDR1 SGHAT, CDR2 FQNNGV. The CDR3 has 17 amino acids. This clone was picked up many times. Its antigen is as yet unknown. Isolated RNA was reverse transcribed into cDNA used as the sequencing template. Profiling relied on immunoSEQ multiplex PCR, and the TCRdb table lists in-frame clones only, not all of them. The table includes about 200,000 clones, 58% detected once.

This sequence joins TRBV11-2 and TRBJ2-2; possibly TRBD2 for D (5 bases). Sequencing was performed on CD4+ T cells sorted from blood, taken at week 24, from a patient treated with tofacitinib. This sequence was found in a human donor with alopecia areata. The CDR3 DNA reads as TGTGCCAGCAGCTTAGTTCGGTTCGAGCTAGCCTTCGGGGAGCTGTTTTTT. Encoded protein: CASSLVRFELAFGELFF. Variable domain in full (rest from reference TRBV11-2 and TRBJ2-2): EAGVAQSPRYKIIEKRQSVAFWCNPISGHATLYWYQQILGQGPKLLIQFQNNGVVDDSQLPKDRFSAERLKGVDSTLKIQPAKLEDSAVYLCASSLVRFELAFGELFFGEGSRLTVL.